A selection of T cell receptor beta chains follows, all from one sample in a study of T cell responses to AZD1222 COVID-19 vaccine. Sequencing used immunoSEQ multiplex PCR; TCRdb keeps in-frame clones, though not all of them. The sample includes 100,000 to 150,000 clones, approximately 88% of them seen just once. This specimen was peripheral blood, taken on day 0 of AZD1222 vaccination. The receptors shown here come from an adult in good health. The CDR3 runs from the conserved cysteine through the conserved F or W. A D gene is named only where the DNA matches it firmly. Only some rows state a clone size, as once, few, many or a class for expanded clones.

D	V	size	J	CDR3	DNA
-	TRBV3-1/TRBV3-2	few	TRBJ2-7	CASSRRGDYEQYF	TGTGCCAGCAGCCGGAGGGGCGACTACGAGCAGTACTTC
TRBD2	TRBV6-6	-	TRBJ2-2	CASSWTSGDSAGELFF	TGTGCCAGCAGTTGGACTAGCGGGGATTCGGCCGGGGAGCTGTTTTTT
-	TRBV28	once	TRBJ1-1	CATVRPGYVTEAFF	TGTGCCACCGTCCGACCGGGTTATGTCACTGAAGCTTTCTTT
-	TRBV7-9	-	TRBJ1-1	CASSPIWNGEAFF	TGTGCCAGCAGCCCCATATGGAACGGAGAAGCTTTCTTT
-	TRBV24-1	-	TRBJ2-7	CATAGVYEQYF	TGTGCCACCGCAGGGGTCTACGAGCAGTACTTC
-	TRBV5-4	-	TRBJ1-6	CASSLNREDSPLHF	TGTGCCAGCAGCTTGAACAGGGAGGATTCACCCCTCCACTTT
TRBD1	TRBV6-5	-	TRBJ1-2	CASRRTGGAKYGYTF	TGTGCCAGCAGGAGGACAGGGGGCGCGAAATATGGCTACACCTTC
-	TRBV25-1	-	TRBJ1-2	CASSEVRADGYTF	TGTGCCAGCAGTGAAGTGAGGGCGGATGGCTACACCTTC
-	TRBV3-1/TRBV3-2	-	TRBJ1-2	CASSQGAENGYTF	TGTGCCAGCAGCCAGGGGGCGGAAAATGGCTACACCTTC
TRBD1	TRBV6-6	-	TRBJ1-1	CASRTGEAFF	TGTGCCAGCAGGACAGGGGAAGCTTTCTTT
-	TRBV19	-	TRBJ1-6	CASSIGGRGRSPLHF	TGTGCCAGTAGTATTGGCGGCAGGGGTCGGTCACCCCTCCACTTT
TRBD1	TRBV19	-	TRBJ2-3	CASSVTGVTDTQYF	TGTGCCAGTAGTGTCACAGGGGTTACAGATACGCAGTATTTT
TRBD1	TRBV5-5	-	TRBJ1-5	CASSLLWDRGNNQPQHF	TGTGCCAGCAGCTTGTTGTGGGACAGGGGGAACAATCAGCCCCAGCATTTT
-	TRBV9	-	TRBJ2-2	CASSPRTPNTGELFF	TGTGCCAGCAGCCCGAGGACCCCTAACACCGGGGAGCTGTTTTTT
-	TRBV21-1	-	TRBJ2-1	CASSLLWRLGYNEQFF	TGTGCCAGCAGCCTCTTGTGGAGACTAGGCTACAATGAGCAGTTCTTC
-	TRBV25-1	-	TRBJ1-6	CASRHTSGLPLHF	TGTGCCAGCAGACACACGTCAGGGTTACCCCTCCACTTT
TRBD1	TRBV7-9	-	TRBJ1-4	CASSLERDSRGHFEKLFF	TGTGCCAGCAGCTTAGAGCGGGACAGCCGTGGGCATTTTGAAAAACTGTTTTTT
-	TRBV4-3	-	TRBJ2-2	CASSQVLTTSGELFF	TGCGCCAGCAGCCAGGTGTTAACTACCTCCGGGGAGCTGTTTTTT
TRBD1	TRBV7-9	-	TRBJ1-2	CASSSDREGYGYTF	TGTGCCAGCAGCTCGGACAGGGAGGGCTATGGCTACACCTTC
-	TRBV12-3/TRBV12-4	-	TRBJ2-5	CASSFSEETQYF	TGTGCCAGCAGTTTTAGTGAAGAGACCCAGTACTTC
TRBD2	TRBV4-3	-	TRBJ2-3	CASSQGTSGSPLSTDTQYF	TGCGCCAGCAGCCAAGGAACTAGCGGGAGCCCTCTGAGCACAGATACGCAGTATTTT
TRBD1	TRBV7-8	-	TRBJ1-3	CASSFGQGSGNTIYF	TGTGCCAGCAGCTTTGGACAGGGCTCTGGAAACACCATATATTTT
-	TRBV27	-	TRBJ2-6	CASTFSGANVLTF	TGTGCCAGCACCTTCTCTGGGGCCAACGTCCTGACTTTC
-	TRBV6-5	few	TRBJ1-1	CASTNAPYTEAFF	TGTGCCAGCACCAACGCCCCCTACACTGAAGCTTTCTTT
TRBD2	TRBV3-1/TRBV3-2	-	TRBJ2-5	CASSNRLAQETQYF	TGTGCCAGCAGCAATCGACTAGCCCAAGAGACCCAGTACTTC
-	TRBV2	-	TRBJ2-7	CASSEFTALEQYF	TGTGCCAGCAGTGAATTTACAGCTCTCGAGCAGTACTTC
-	TRBV5-6	-	TRBJ1-5	CASSLWGVNQPQHF	TGTGCCAGCAGCTTGTGGGGGGTCAATCAGCCCCAGCATTTT
-	TRBV7-2	once	TRBJ2-2	CASSWFTGNPGELFF	TGTGCCAGCAGTTGGTTTACAGGGAATCCCGGGGAGCTGTTTTTT
-	TRBV4-2	-	TRBJ2-1	CASSRLPEGYNEQFF	TGTGCCAGCAGCCGCCTCCCCGAGGGGTACAATGAGCAGTTCTTC
-	TRBV5-1	-	TRBJ1-1	CASGLPSQGEAFF	TGCGCCAGCGGATTACCTTCTCAGGGGGAAGCTTTCTTT
-	TRBV19	-	TRBJ2-7	CASSIAGDVYEQYF	TGTGCCAGTAGTATAGCGGGAGATGTCTACGAGCAGTACTTC
TRBD1	TRBV27	-	TRBJ2-7	CASGNRGYEQYF	TGTGCCAGCGGGAACAGGGGCTACGAGCAGTACTTC
-	TRBV7-8	-	TRBJ2-2	CASTRRGELFF	TGTGCCAGCACCCGGCGGGGGGAGCTGTTTTTT
-	TRBV6-5	-	TRBJ1-5	CASSYSGRMNQPQHF	TGTGCCAGCAGTTACTCGGGACGTATGAATCAGCCCCAGCATTTT
-	TRBV6-5	few	TRBJ2-3	CASSPWSADTQYF	TGTGCCAGCAGTCCATGGTCGGCAGATACGCAGTATTTT
-	TRBV6-5	-	TRBJ1-1	CASRILGTEAFF	TGTGCCAGCAGGATCCTTGGGACTGAAGCTTTCTTT
-	TRBV6-5	-	TRBJ1-2	CASSPGRGAHGYTF	TGTGCCAGCAGTCCAGGGAGAGGGGCCCATGGCTACACCTTC
-	TRBV3-1/TRBV3-2	few	TRBJ1-3	CASSPQVLGNTIYF	TGTGCCAGCAGCCCACAGGTTTTGGGAAACACCATATATTTT
TRBD2	TRBV6-2/TRBV6-3	-	TRBJ2-2	CASSRSGTNTGELFF	TGTGCCAGCAGTCGGAGCGGGACGAACACCGGGGAGCTGTTTTTT
-	TRBV30	-	TRBJ2-5	CAWSGQGETQYF	TGTGCCTGGAGTGGGCAGGGAGAGACCCAGTACTTC
-	TRBV29-1	-	TRBJ1-2	CSVSTADYGYTF	TGCAGCGTCTCCACAGCGGACTATGGCTACACCTTC